The rows below give T cell receptor beta chains drawn from one sample of a study of blood T cell repertoires in COVID-19. The assay was immunoSEQ multiplex PCR, and TCRdb's table has in-frame clones only and misses some. The sample consists of 250,000 to 300,000 clones, about 89% of them appearing once. The sequenced sample consisted of PBMCs or T cells enriched from blood (not recorded which). These receptors were taken from a woman between 35 and 50 years old who had recovered from COVID-19. The CDR3 runs from the conserved cysteine through the conserved F or W. Fields, in order: clone size, D gene, V gene, J gene, CDR3 DNA, CDR3 protein. A D gene is named only where the DNA matches it firmly. Clone size, where shown, is once, few, many, or a class for clones that have expanded.

clone_size: NA; d_call: TRBD2; v_call: TRBV10-3; j_call: TRBJ2-3; cdr3_nt: TGTGCCATCAGTGGTGGATGGGGGACTAGCACTAGCACAGATACGCAGTATTTT; cdr3_aa: CAISGGWGTSTSTDTQYF
clone_size: once; d_call: NA; v_call: TRBV11-2; j_call: TRBJ1-3; cdr3_nt: TGTGCCAGCAGCTTTAGCAACACCATATATTTT; cdr3_aa: CASSFSNTIYF
clone_size: NA; d_call: TRBD1; v_call: TRBV18; j_call: TRBJ2-1; cdr3_nt: TGTGCCAGCTCACCACCGGGCACACAGGGGGCCAACAATGAGCAGTTCTTC; cdr3_aa: CASSPPGTQGANNEQFF
clone_size: NA; d_call: TRBD1; v_call: TRBV19; j_call: TRBJ1-6; cdr3_nt: TGTGCCAGCAATTCAGGACAGGGGTTATGGTCACCCCTCCACTTT; cdr3_aa: CASNSGQGLWSPLHF
clone_size: NA; d_call: TRBD1; v_call: TRBV27; j_call: TRBJ1-2; cdr3_nt: TGTGCCAGCAGTTTATTGCAGGGGGCATTTTATTATGGCTACACCTTC; cdr3_aa: CASSLLQGAFYYGYTF
clone_size: NA; d_call: TRBD2; v_call: TRBV11-2; j_call: TRBJ2-1; cdr3_nt: TGTGCCAGCAGCTTAGGGCCTAGCGGACCGTTAGGGGAGCAGTTCTTC; cdr3_aa: CASSLGPSGPLGEQFF
clone_size: few; d_call: TRBD2; v_call: TRBV4-2; j_call: TRBJ2-1; cdr3_nt: TGTGCCAGCAGCCAAGACACGTCTAGCGGGGGGGCGCACCAGTTCTTC; cdr3_aa: CASSQDTSSGGAHQFF
clone_size: NA; d_call: TRBD1; v_call: TRBV10-3; j_call: TRBJ1-1; cdr3_nt: TGTGCCATCAGTGAGTCGACAATTAGACAGGGCACTGAAGCTTTCTTT; cdr3_aa: CAISESTIRQGTEAFF
clone_size: once; d_call: NA; v_call: TRBV28; j_call: TRBJ2-2; cdr3_nt: TGTGCCAGCAGCTGGCAGGCCGGGGAGCTGTTTTTT; cdr3_aa: CASSWQAGELFF
clone_size: NA; d_call: NA; v_call: TRBV9; j_call: TRBJ2-1; cdr3_nt: TGTGCCAGCAGCGTTGGTAAGCCCAATGAGCAGTTCTTC; cdr3_aa: CASSVGKPNEQFF
clone_size: NA; d_call: TRBD1; v_call: TRBV2; j_call: TRBJ1-1; cdr3_nt: TGTGCCAGCAGTGACCCTAGGGGGCTGGCTGAAGCTTTCTTT; cdr3_aa: CASSDPRGLAEAFF
clone_size: NA; d_call: TRBD2; v_call: TRBV4-1; j_call: TRBJ2-1; cdr3_nt: TGCGCCAGCAGCCAAGGGACCCCACATATGCGGGAGGGCCATGAGCAGTTCTTC; cdr3_aa: CASSQGTPHMREGHEQFF
clone_size: NA; d_call: TRBD2; v_call: TRBV13; j_call: TRBJ2-1; cdr3_nt: TGTGCCAGCAGCTTGGCGACTAGCGGGGCCTGGCGGGATGAGCAGTTCTTC; cdr3_aa: CASSLATSGAWRDEQFF
clone_size: NA; d_call: TRBD2; v_call: TRBV27; j_call: TRBJ2-5; cdr3_nt: TGTGCCAGCAGTGCCCTACTAGCGGGGGGAAAAGAGACCCAGTACTTC; cdr3_aa: CASSALLAGGKETQYF
clone_size: NA; d_call: NA; v_call: TRBV27; j_call: TRBJ1-5; cdr3_nt: TGTGCCAGCAGTTTAAGGGAGGAGGATCAGCCCCAGCATTTT; cdr3_aa: CASSLREEDQPQHF
clone_size: NA; d_call: NA; v_call: TRBV5-1; j_call: TRBJ1-2; cdr3_nt: TGCGCCAGCAGCTTGAGTTCGGGGTTCTATGGCTACACCTTC; cdr3_aa: CASSLSSGFYGYTF
clone_size: NA; d_call: NA; v_call: TRBV27; j_call: TRBJ1-3; cdr3_nt: TGTGCCAGCAGTTTAAACCTTGGGCCGCTTGGAAACACCATATATTTT; cdr3_aa: CASSLNLGPLGNTIYF
clone_size: NA; d_call: TRBD1; v_call: TRBV5-4; j_call: TRBJ2-3; cdr3_nt: TGTGCCAGCAGCTTAAAGACAGGGGCGGGGGATACGCAGTATTTT; cdr3_aa: CASSLKTGAGDTQYF
clone_size: NA; d_call: NA; v_call: TRBV5-1; j_call: TRBJ1-2; cdr3_nt: TGCGCCAGCAGCTTGGATCCCAGGGGTACTGGCTACACCTTC; cdr3_aa: CASSLDPRGTGYTF
clone_size: few; d_call: NA; v_call: TRBV10-3; j_call: TRBJ1-1; cdr3_nt: TGTGCCATCAGTGGGGGGGGCGGCATTGAAGCTTTCTTT; cdr3_aa: CAISGGGGIEAFF
clone_size: NA; d_call: NA; v_call: TRBV4-3; j_call: TRBJ2-1; cdr3_nt: TGCGCCAGCAGCCAAGAGTACAGCTACAATGAGCAGTTCTTC; cdr3_aa: CASSQEYSYNEQFF
clone_size: NA; d_call: NA; v_call: TRBV24-1; j_call: TRBJ2-1; cdr3_nt: TGTGCCACCAGCCAGGGCTACAATGAGCAGTTCTTC; cdr3_aa: CATSQGYNEQFF
clone_size: few; d_call: NA; v_call: TRBV4-2; j_call: TRBJ2-3; cdr3_nt: TGTGCCAGCAGCCAGCGGGCCGACGGGGGCACAGATACGCAGTATTTT; cdr3_aa: CASSQRADGGTDTQYF
clone_size: NA; d_call: NA; v_call: TRBV2; j_call: TRBJ1-5; cdr3_nt: TGTGCCAGCAGTGAAGGACAGCATAGCAATCAGCCCCAGCATTTT; cdr3_aa: CASSEGQHSNQPQHF
clone_size: many; d_call: NA; v_call: TRBV7-2; j_call: TRBJ2-1; cdr3_nt: TGTGCCAGCAGCCCACCGCCAGGGGCCTACAATGAGCAGTTCTTC; cdr3_aa: CASSPPPGAYNEQFF
clone_size: NA; d_call: TRBD1; v_call: TRBV19; j_call: TRBJ1-5; cdr3_nt: TGTGCCAGTAGTAGACAGGGACTTAGCAATCAGCCCCAGCATTTT; cdr3_aa: CASSRQGLSNQPQHF
clone_size: NA; d_call: NA; v_call: TRBV18; j_call: TRBJ2-2; cdr3_nt: TGTGCCAGCTCACCGGGCCAGAACACCGGGGAGCTGTTTTTT; cdr3_aa: CASSPGQNTGELFF
clone_size: NA; d_call: NA; v_call: TRBV4-1; j_call: TRBJ1-2; cdr3_nt: TGCGCCAGCAGCCACGGGCAGGGTCGGTGGAACTATGGCTACACCTTC; cdr3_aa: CASSHGQGRWNYGYTF
clone_size: NA; d_call: NA; v_call: TRBV9; j_call: TRBJ1-4; cdr3_nt: TGTGCCAGCAGCCCCCCCGGGACAACTAATGAAAAACTGTTTTTT; cdr3_aa: CASSPPGTTNEKLFF
clone_size: NA; d_call: NA; v_call: TRBV7-2; j_call: TRBJ2-1; cdr3_nt: TGTGCCAGCAGCTTCCAGACTAGACTCAATGAGCAGTTCTTC; cdr3_aa: CASSFQTRLNEQFF
clone_size: NA; d_call: TRBD2; v_call: TRBV7-9; j_call: TRBJ2-5; cdr3_nt: TGTGCCAGCACGGTAGGGGAGGGCGGGCAAGAGACCCAGTACTTC; cdr3_aa: CASTVGEGGQETQYF
clone_size: NA; d_call: NA; v_call: TRBV5-1; j_call: TRBJ1-4; cdr3_nt: TGCGCCAGCAGCTTGAGTGTTGCACAGGGCTTCAATGAAAAACTGTTTTTT; cdr3_aa: CASSLSVAQGFNEKLFF
clone_size: NA; d_call: NA; v_call: TRBV3-1/TRBV3-2; j_call: TRBJ1-2; cdr3_nt: TGTGCCAGCAGCCACCAGGGGATTAACTATGGCTACACCTTC; cdr3_aa: CASSHQGINYGYTF
clone_size: once; d_call: TRBD2; v_call: TRBV18; j_call: TRBJ2-5; cdr3_nt: TGTGCCAGCTCACCACTCGGACTAGCGGGAGACAAACAAGAGACCCAGTACTTC; cdr3_aa: CASSPLGLAGDKQETQYF
clone_size: NA; d_call: NA; v_call: TRBV27; j_call: TRBJ2-2; cdr3_nt: TGTGCCAGCAGTCCGAGCGGACAGCTTAACACCGGGGAGCTGTTTTTT; cdr3_aa: CASSPSGQLNTGELFF
clone_size: NA; d_call: NA; v_call: TRBV29-1; j_call: TRBJ1-1; cdr3_nt: TGCAGCGCCGGACAGCATATGAACACTGAAGCTTTCTTT; cdr3_aa: CSAGQHMNTEAFF
clone_size: NA; d_call: TRBD1; v_call: TRBV10-3; j_call: TRBJ1-1; cdr3_nt: TGTGCCATCAGTGATTCCGACAGGGGGCAAGGAGAAGCTTTCTTT; cdr3_aa: CAISDSDRGQGEAFF
clone_size: NA; d_call: NA; v_call: TRBV3-1/TRBV3-2; j_call: TRBJ2-1; cdr3_nt: TGTGCCAGCAGCCAACCGGGACTCCCTTACAATGAGCAGTTCTTC; cdr3_aa: CASSQPGLPYNEQFF
clone_size: once; d_call: NA; v_call: TRBV5-1; j_call: TRBJ2-3; cdr3_nt: TGCGCCAGCAGCTCGGCGGGTGGGCAAGATACGCAGTATTTT; cdr3_aa: CASSSAGGQDTQYF
clone_size: NA; d_call: NA; v_call: TRBV19; j_call: TRBJ1-5; cdr3_nt: TGTGCCAGTAGCCCCCCGATAGATAGCAATCAGCCCCAGCATTTT; cdr3_aa: CASSPPIDSNQPQHF
clone_size: NA; d_call: TRBD1; v_call: TRBV5-1; j_call: TRBJ2-3; cdr3_nt: TGCGCCAGCAGCTCCGGGACAGGGTCAGATACGCAGTATTTT; cdr3_aa: CASSSGTGSDTQYF
clone_size: NA; d_call: NA; v_call: TRBV30; j_call: TRBJ1-2; cdr3_nt: TGTGCCTGGAGTGGATGGGGACATAACTATGGCTACACCTTC; cdr3_aa: CAWSGWGHNYGYTF
clone_size: NA; d_call: TRBD1; v_call: TRBV7-2; j_call: TRBJ1-1; cdr3_nt: TGTGCCAGCAGCCCCACCCGGACAGGACTGAACACTGAAGCTTTCTTT; cdr3_aa: CASSPTRTGLNTEAFF
clone_size: NA; d_call: TRBD1; v_call: TRBV5-1; j_call: TRBJ2-7; cdr3_nt: TGCGCCAGCAGCGTCGGGACAGGACCTGTGTACGAGCAGTACTTC; cdr3_aa: CASSVGTGPVYEQYF
clone_size: few; d_call: TRBD2; v_call: TRBV6-2/TRBV6-3; j_call: TRBJ2-1; cdr3_nt: TGTGCCAGCAGTACCGCTAGCGGGAGAAAGGGTGAGCAGTTCTTC; cdr3_aa: CASSTASGRKGEQFF
clone_size: NA; d_call: NA; v_call: TRBV27; j_call: TRBJ1-1; cdr3_nt: TGTGCCAGCAGTTTTACAGGGAACACTGAAGCTTTCTTT; cdr3_aa: CASSFTGNTEAFF
clone_size: once; d_call: NA; v_call: TRBV10-3; j_call: TRBJ1-2; cdr3_nt: TGTGCCATCAGTGAAACGTTTCGACCGGGATCCGGCCAATCGGGCTACACCTTC; cdr3_aa: CAISETFRPGSGQSGYTF
clone_size: NA; d_call: NA; v_call: TRBV18; j_call: TRBJ1-1; cdr3_nt: TGTGCCAGCCGTCCTCGGGAGGACACTGAAGCTTTCTTT; cdr3_aa: CASRPREDTEAFF
clone_size: NA; d_call: TRBD1; v_call: TRBV27; j_call: TRBJ2-1; cdr3_nt: TGTGCCAGCAGTCCCAGACAGGGAACATACAATGAGCAGTTCTTC; cdr3_aa: CASSPRQGTYNEQFF
clone_size: NA; d_call: NA; v_call: TRBV11-3; j_call: TRBJ2-2; cdr3_nt: TGTGCCAGCAGCTTAAACCGACGGGAGGAGCTGTTTTTT; cdr3_aa: CASSLNRREELFF
clone_size: NA; d_call: TRBD1; v_call: TRBV6-4; j_call: TRBJ1-2; cdr3_nt: TGTGCCAGCAGTGACGGGACAGGTGACACCTATGGCTACACCTTC; cdr3_aa: CASSDGTGDTYGYTF
clone_size: NA; d_call: TRBD1; v_call: TRBV29-1; j_call: TRBJ1-2; cdr3_nt: TGCAGCGCTGGGACAGGGGTGGGCTACACCTTC; cdr3_aa: CSAGTGVGYTF
clone_size: few; d_call: NA; v_call: TRBV5-1; j_call: TRBJ1-2; cdr3_nt: TGCGCCAGCAGCTTGGGGCAGGACTTAGGCTACACCTTC; cdr3_aa: CASSLGQDLGYTF
clone_size: NA; d_call: TRBD1; v_call: TRBV2; j_call: TRBJ2-5; cdr3_nt: TGTGCCAGCAGGAACCCGGGACAGATAAAAGAGACCCAGTACTTC; cdr3_aa: CASRNPGQIKETQYF